This TCR beta chain was observed in a study of a mutant IDH1 vaccine in newly diagnosed glioma. In the study overall: Patients previously underwent radiotherapy, temozolomide, or both, and most underwent both.

The protocol was immunoSEQ multiplex PCR, while the TCRdb copy is restricted to in-frame clones and leaves out a portion. The sample comprises 35,000 to 45,000 clones, over 70% of which are singletons, and about 8.1% rests with the top ten. The CDR3 contains 16 residues. The germline CDR1 and CDR2 sequences are SGHRS and YFSETQ. The V and J ends lost 1 base and 9 bases, in that order; junction bases with no gene match: 11. Notes on this clone: Its cognate antigen is unknown.

Time point denoted: week 47, end of study. One vaccine dose held 300 ug of mutant IDH1 20-mer peptide and came with topical imiquimod. Across weeks 1, 3, 5, 7, 11, 15, 19 and 23, patients received a vaccination each time, eight in all. The source was PBMCs, collected from a glioma patient whose treatment included an IDH1 peptide vaccine. The chain is built from TRBV5-1 and TRBJ2-1, with TRBD2 identical over 9 bases. The TCR was taken from a middle-aged man with glioma. Here the CDR3 DNA reads TGCGCCAGCAGCTTGTGGGCTAGCGGGGCCGAGCGTGAGCAGTTCTTC. This encodes CASSLWASGAEREQFF.